This T cell receptor (beta chain) was sequenced for a study of identical twins. The CDR3 spans 15 residues. V dropped 8 bases and J dropped 2 bases, with 13 bases sitting between them. The germline V gene has CDR1 WSHSY and CDR2 SAAADI. TCRdb re-analysed the 5' RACE reads in MiXCR, keeping a single row per CDR3 protein. The profile shows a few hundred thousand distinct CDR3 sequences, roughly 15% of them singletons. These sequences were also reported in another study, on yellow fever vaccine responses in identical twins.

The receptor's source is a young woman in good health. This rearrangement joins TRBV10-2 to TRBJ2-6, with D possibly matching TRBD2 (8 bases). The specimen sequenced was CD4+ T cells sorted from blood. The CDR3 reads CASREGATGANVLTF. CDR3 nucleotides: TGCGCCAGCCGGGAGGGGGCAACTGGGGCCAACGTCCTGACTTTC.